This TCR beta chain was recorded in a study of control samples from healthy donors and cancer patients. Method: immunoSEQ multiplex PCR; TCRdb's copy keeps in-frame clones and lacks some. The sample lists about 86,000 clones; approximately 95% were seen once. The CDR3 contains 16 residues. In germline, CDR1 is MNHNS, CDR2 SASEGT. V lost 3 bases and J lost 3, with 17 bases in between. Sequencing was done on a sample of blood. The chain is built from TRBV6-1 and TRBJ1-2, with unresolved D. The receptor comes from a woman aged 25 to 39 in good health. The CDR3 nucleotides are TGTGCCAGCAGTGAGTCCCCAGCTCCAACTTACTATGGCTACACCTTC. This codes for CASSESPAPTYYGYTF.